This is a list of T cell receptor beta chains from one sample in a study of T cells in Graves' hyperthyroidism and ophthalmopathy. MiXCR, applied by TCRdb to the multiplex PCR reads, yields one record per CDR3 protein. The sample consists of 250,000 to 400,000 distinct CDR3 sequences, roughly 13% of them appearing once. The sample taken for sequencing was blood. These receptor sequences come from a woman in her thirties or forties with Graves' ophthalmopathy. The CDR3 runs from the conserved cysteine through the conserved F or W. Fields, in order: clone size, J gene, D gene, V gene, CDR3 DNA, CDR3 protein. A D gene is named only where the DNA matches it firmly. Rows give clone size only sometimes, using once, few, many, or a class for an expanded clone.

- | TRBJ2-6 | - | TRBV5-1 | TGCGCCAGCAGCTTGAGCCCATCTGGGGCCAACGTCCTGACTTTC | CASSLSPSGANVLTF
many | TRBJ2-7 | TRBD2 | TRBV7-2 | TGTGCCAGCAGCTTAGTAGGGTGGTCGGGGGGATCCTACGAGCAGTACTTC | CASSLVGWSGGSYEQYF
- | TRBJ1-4 | - | TRBV12-3/TRBV12-4 | TGTGCCAGCAGTTTTAGACTAGGCCCAACCTTTGGAAAACTGTTTTTT | CASSFRLGPTFGKLFF
- | TRBJ1-1 | - | TRBV19 | TGTGCCAGTAGTCCTGGTCATGAAGCTTTCTTT | CASSPGHEAFF
many | TRBJ2-3 | - | TRBV10-1 | TGCGCCAGCGAAGAGGGGGGATCGGATACGCAGTATTTT | CASEEGGSDTQYF
many | TRBJ2-5 | - | TRBV6-6 | TGTGCCAGCAGTTACTTAGAGACCCAGTACTTC | CASSYLETQYF
- | TRBJ1-5 | TRBD1 | TRBV6-2/TRBV6-3 | TGTGCCAGCAGTCCCTGGACAGGGCCATCAAATCAGCCCCAGCATTTT | CASSPWTGPSNQPQHF
- | TRBJ2-2 | TRBD2 | TRBV19 | TGTGCCAGTAGTATCTTCAGCGGGAGAGCCGGGGAGCTGTTTTTT | CASSIFSGRAGELFF
many | TRBJ2-2 | TRBD1 | TRBV6-5 | TGTGCCAGCAGTTACCGGACAGGGGCCGGGGAGCTGTTTTTT | CASSYRTGAGELFF
- | TRBJ2-1 | - | TRBV19 | TGTGCCAGTAGCCCGGGCTATGAGCAGTTCTTC | CASSPGYEQFF
many | TRBJ1-1 | - | TRBV6-1 | TGTGCCAGCAGCTCGGGGACGGCCTCTGCTTTCTTT | CASSSGTASAFF
many | TRBJ2-7 | - | TRBV20-1 | TGCAGTGCTAGAGATGGGGCCGGAGGGAGTGAGCAGTACTTC | CSARDGAGGSEQYF
many | TRBJ2-3 | - | TRBV11-2 | TGTGCCAGCAGCCGGCGGACGGGGTCTTTAGATACGCAGTATTTT | CASSRRTGSLDTQYF
many | TRBJ1-1 | - | TRBV15 | TGTGCCACCAGCAGAGACAGCCCGGGGAGCACTGAAGCTTTCTTT | CATSRDSPGSTEAFF
few | TRBJ2-7 | - | TRBV30 | TGTGCCTGGATCCCCAAAGCGCGCGGGTGGTACGAGCAGTACTTC | CAWIPKARGWYEQYF
- | TRBJ2-7 | TRBD2 | TRBV5-1 | TGCGCCAGCAGCTTGACGGGACTATCCCGAGGTGCACACGAGCAGTACTTC | CASSLTGLSRGAHEQYF
many | TRBJ1-1 | - | TRBV27 | TGTGCCAGCAGTTCAAGGACCGTCACCTACATGAACACTGAAGCTTTCTTT | CASSSRTVTYMNTEAFF
- | TRBJ2-7 | - | TRBV7-6 | TGTGCCAGCAGCTTAGTGGCCAATTCTATAGAGCAGTACTTC | CASSLVANSIEQYF
many | TRBJ1-2 | - | TRBV7-9 | TGTGCCAGCAGCTTAGGAGTTGGAAACTATGGCTACACCTTC | CASSLGVGNYGYTF
many | TRBJ2-1 | - | TRBV27 | TGTGCCAGCAAAGGGGATTACAATGAGCAGTTCTTC | CASKGDYNEQFF
many | TRBJ1-4 | TRBD1 | TRBV10-3 | TGTGCCATCAGAAGGACAGGGACGGATGAAAAACTGTTTTTT | CAIRRTGTDEKLFF
many | TRBJ2-1 | - | TRBV28 | TGTGCCAGCGTAGATAGCTACAATGAGCAGTTCTTC | CASVDSYNEQFF
many | TRBJ1-1 | TRBD1 | TRBV19 | TGTGCCACCGCCGGGACAGTCGAAGCTTTCTTT | CATAGTVEAFF
- | TRBJ2-3 | TRBD2 | TRBV9 | TGTGCCAGCAGCGTAGGACTAGCGGGGGGGGCAGATACGCAGTATTTT | CASSVGLAGGADTQYF
- | TRBJ2-1 | TRBD1 | TRBV7-7 | TGTGCTAGCAGCCCCGGGACAGGACCCAATGAGCAGTTCTTC | CASSPGTGPNEQFF
many | TRBJ2-1 | TRBD2 | TRBV20-1 | TGCAGTGCTTCCGGGGGGGAGGACTACAATGAGCAGTTCTTC | CSASGGEDYNEQFF
few | TRBJ1-2 | - | TRBV7-2 | TGTGCCAGCAGTTTAAGCGCTACGACAGAGAACTATGGCTACACCTTC | CASSLSATTENYGYTF
many | TRBJ1-3 | - | TRBV11-1 | TGTGCCAGCAGCTTCTACCGGGACATCGGGCCTAGTGGAAACACCATATATTTT | CASSFYRDIGPSGNTIYF
many | TRBJ1-2 | TRBD1 | TRBV5-8 | TGTGCCAGCAGCTCGCGTCGCGTACAGGGGGACTATGGCTACACCTTC | CASSSRRVQGDYGYTF
few | TRBJ2-3 | - | TRBV6-1 | TGTGCCAGCAGAACGGATTATGGCACAGATACGCAGTATTTT | CASRTDYGTDTQYF
- | TRBJ1-2 | TRBD1 | TRBV20-1 | TGCAGTGCTAGAGGCCCAGGGGGTAACTATGGCTACACCTTC | CSARGPGGNYGYTF
- | TRBJ1-2 | - | TRBV5-1 | TGCGCCAGCAGCTTGGGGCAGGGTCAGGTATATGGCTACACCTTC | CASSLGQGQVYGYTF